This T cell receptor beta chain was captured by sequencing in a study of T cell responses to AZD1222 COVID-19 vaccine. General study results and limits: Repertoires were collected only later (after the peak T cell response had occurred). Donors in the cohort were predominantly white British and more often female, and clonal diversity was possibly underestimated. Of the AZD1222 recipients, only 5 or 6 were seropositive at baseline. Vaccine-associated CD4 TCRs ranged over spike, dominating at 160-218 and 743-854.

The protocol was immunoSEQ multiplex PCR, while the TCRdb copy is restricted to in-frame clones and leaves out a portion. The sample has roughly 140,000 clones; around 91% are singletons. A word on this clone: What it binds is unknown.

The germline V gene encodes CDR1 SGDLS and CDR2 YYNGEE. The CDR3 length is 16 residues. After removal of 3 bases from V and 0 bases from J, the junction contained 8 bases not matched to a gene. The specimen comprised peripheral blood, sampled on day 0 of AZD1222 vaccination. The clonotype originates from an adult in good health. The chain is built from TRBV9 and TRBJ2-5; 7 positions agree with TRBD1. CDR3 DNA: TGTGCCAGCAGCGAGGGGGCAGGAGCCTACCAAGAGACCCAGTACTTC. It codes for CASSEGAGAYQETQYF.